Listed here is a single T cell receptor beta chain. Original methodology: Reference gene primer amplification gave estimated nucleated cell counts. Data came from immunoSEQ multiplex PCR; TCRdb stores just in-frame clones and leaves some out. D and trimming come from the DNA, and the V and J calls and clone size come from that table. The top ten hold 1.5% to 2% of the sample, which has a few hundred thousand clones, over 75% seen once. This entry belongs to a study of blood T cell repertoires in COVID-19. Overall study context: Either two negative PCRs, clearance, or symptom resolution qualified Cohort 3 donors as recovered. Collection of acute and convalescent COVID-19 samples took place in the United States, Italy and Spain.

CDR1 is SGDLS, CDR2 YYNGEE, per germline. The CDR3 totals 14 residues. V was trimmed by 6 bases and J by 2 bases, leaving 14 bases between them. Enrollees, roughly 18 to 89 years old, lived in about two dozen US areas. The sample taken for sequencing was PBMCs or T cells enriched from blood (not recorded which). This receptor was taken from a man aged 35 to 55 in a cohort exposed to, infected with or recovered from COVID-19 (not recorded which). The rearrangement links TRBV9 to TRBJ1-2; D uncertain. The CDR3 sequence: CASTLTTENYGYTF. The DNA of the CDR3 is TGTGCCAGCACCCTAACGACGGAGAACTATGGCTACACCTTC. Variable domain in full (rest from reference TRBV9 and TRBJ1-2): DSGVTQTPKHLITATGQRVTLRCSPRSGDLSVYWYQQSLDQGLQFLIQYYNGEERAKGNILERFSAQQFPDLHSELNLSSLELGDSALYFCASTLTTENYGYTFGSGTRLTVV.